The present entry profiles one T cell receptor (beta chain) with its context. From germline, CDR1 is MGHDK and CDR2 SYGVNS. This CDR3 is 13 amino acids long. V shed 1 base and J shed 5 bases, with 5 bases lying between them. The entry originates in a study of cytomegalovirus exposure and HLA in healthy donors. PCR involved 60 Vbeta and 13 Jbeta primers. Using immunoSEQ multiplex PCR, the repertoire was profiled, and TCRdb retains in-frame clones only, with some absent. Of 90,000 to 100,000 clones in the sample, 75% to 85% are singletons; the top ten hold about 5%. The chain is built from TRBV25-1 and TRBJ1-4; tentatively, D is TRBD1 (5 bases). Sequenced: PBMCs. The sequence was collected from a woman aged 35 to 49 in good health and CMV-seronegative. The CDR3 coding sequence is TGTGCCAGCAGTGAATCAGGGAATGAAAAACTGTTTTTT. Translating it yields CASSESGNEKLFF.